This T cell receptor beta chain is from a study of blood T cell repertoires in COVID-19. Sequencing was performed with immunoSEQ multiplex PCR; in TCRdb, only in-frame clones are kept and a portion is missing. The table has 180,000 or so clones, 65% to 85% seen once; the top ten hold roughly 7%. Germline lookup yields CDR1 MNHEY and CDR2 SVGAGI. Trimming left V 5 bases short and J 5 bases short, with 19 bases between. The CDR3 totals 15 residues. The receptor's source is a man aged 35 to 55 who had recovered from COVID-19. Material for sequencing was PBMCs or T cells enriched from blood (not recorded which). The chain links TRBV6-5 to TRBJ2-7, with D tentatively TRBD2 (5 bases). The CDR3 region has the DNA TGTGCCAGCAGTACTAGGACCCACCCCGCCGACGAGCAGTACTTC. Translating gives CASSTRTHPADEQYF.